A single sample is the source of the 16 T cell receptor beta chains below, sequenced in a study of blood T cells in healthy people across ages. PCR was performed a second time for about 7 to 12 cycles using a sample-barcoded 5' primer and a J-beta primer mix. One entry per CDR3 protein results from TCRdb running MiXCR on the 5' RACE reads. The data contain about 1.1 million distinct CDR3 sequences, 35% to 45% of them seen just once; the ten biggest clones take up about 12%. Specimen: blood. These TCRs come from a man between 18 and 29 years old in good health.

This clonotype was seen a handful of times. The CDR3 bases are TGCAGCGTGATTCCGGACAGGGGAGTAATGGGTACTGAAGCTTTCTTT. Protein sequence: CSVIPDRGVMGTEAFF. The chain employs TRBV29-1 and TRBJ1-1, with TRBD1 matching 9 bases. Germline V CDR1 and CDR2: SQVTM, ANQGSEA. J lost 5 bases, V lost 6 bases, and 16 bases had no gene match. The CDR3 has 16 residues. The full variable domain, in which reference TRBV29-1 and TRBJ1-1 provide the parts outside the CDR3, is SAVISQKPSRDICQRGTSLTIQCQVDSQVTMMFWYRQQPGQSLTLIATANQGSEATYESGFVIDKFPISRPNLTFSTLTVSNMSPEDSSIYLCSVIPDRGVMGTEAFFGQGTRLTVV.

The chain carries TRBV6-5 and TRBJ2-2; D might be TRBD1 (6 bases). The CDR3 loop spans 15 amino acids. V lost 2 bases and J 2 bases, leaving 9 bases between the germline ends. CDR1 is MNHEY and CDR2 is SVGAGI in the germline V gene. CDR3 nucleotide sequence: TGTGCCAGCAGTTACGAGGGGGACAACACCGGGGAGCTGTTTTTT. Translated, it gives CASSYEGDNTGELFF.

This clonotype appeared a few times. V gene TRBV3-1 combines with J gene TRBJ1-1; the D is unclear. Germline CDR1 LGHDT, CDR2 YNNKEL (reference sequence). CDR3 length equals 13 residues. Trimming cost V 5 bases and J 3 bases, with 10 bases left between them. The CDR3 is CASSGPDHTEAFF. In nucleotides, the CDR3 is TGTGCCAGCAGCGGCCCGGATCACACTGAAGCTTTCTTT.

CDR3: CASSQRSRDIQYF. CDR3 in DNA: TGCGCCAGCAGCCAAAGGTCCAGAGACATTCAGTACTTC. The chain has TRBV4-1 and TRBJ2-7, with no clear D. The better agreement between TRBJ2-4 and the DNA end casts doubt on the J call. CDR3 size: 13 residues. In germline, CDR1 is MGHRA, CDR2 YSYEKL.

Comment on this clonotype: Germline and junction disagree at one end, which may indicate a read error. The chain links TRBV29-1 to TRBJ1-2; D is undetermined. Germline values: CDR1 SQVTM, CDR2 ANQGSEA. This CDR3 is 12 amino acids long. Written as DNA, the CDR3 is TGCTGCGTTTACCGGGGTGACTATGGCTACACCTTC. Residues: CCVYRGDYGYTF.

This clonotype was observed many times. The chain is built from TRBV4-2 and TRBJ2-1; D gene unclear. This CDR3 has 13 residues. Germline V gene sequence: CDR1 LGHNA, CDR2 YNFKEQ. Trimming removed 2 bases at V and 3 bases at J, with 5 bases between. The CDR3, as DNA: TGTGCCAGCAGCCAATGGTACTACAATGAGCAGTTCTTC. Its translation is CASSQWYYNEQFF.

The chain is built from TRBV20-1 and TRBJ2-5, with D perhaps being TRBD1 or TRBD2 (5 bases each). The end of the DNA aligns better with TRBJ2-7, so the J call may be wrong. This CDR3 has 14 residues. Germline CDR1 DFQATT, CDR2 SNEGSKA (reference sequence). The chain's CDR3 is CSARDLLGEYEQYF. Written as DNA, the CDR3 is TGCAGTGCTAGAGATCTACTAGGGGAATACGAGCAGTACTTC.

This clonotype was seen more than once but under ten times. The rearrangement joins TRBV12-3 or TRBV12-4 to TRBJ2-7, with 8 positions matching TRBD1. V shed 4 bases and J 2 bases; nucleotides not matched to a gene: 7. CDR3 length: 15 amino acids. CDR3 sequence reads: CASSSRRQGTYEQYF. For the CDR3, the DNA is TGTGCCAGCAGTTCCCGACGACAGGGGACCTACGAGCAGTACTTC.

DNA for the CDR3: TGTGCCAGCAGCGTAGAGAGGTATGAGCAGTTCTTC. Protein sequence: CASSVERYEQFF. The chain joins TRBV9 to TRBJ2-1, with D uncertain. CDR1 is SGDLS, CDR2 YYNGEE, per germline. V lost 0 bases, J lost 8 bases, and 6 bases lay in between. The CDR3 totals 12 residues.

The chain couples TRBV7-9 to TRBJ2-2; D uncertain. The CDR3 extends over 13 amino acids. Trimming left V 2 bases short and J 8 bases short, with 9 bases between. The germline V gene encodes CDR1 SEHNR and CDR2 FQNEAQ (reference sequence). The CDR3 sequence is CASSLISEGELFF. CDR3 bases: TGTGCCAGCAGCTTAATCAGCGAGGGGGAGCTGTTTTTT.

This clonotype has just a few counts. V is TRBV5-1 and J is TRBJ1-2; maybe TRBD1 (5 bases). The CDR3 totals 13 residues. V was cut by 0 bases and J by 6 bases, with 9 bases left in between. Germline lookup yields CDR1 SGHRS and CDR2 YFSETQ. The CDR3 is CASSLGVQDGYTF. The CDR3 DNA sequence: TGCGCCAGCAGCTTGGGAGTACAGGATGGCTACACCTTC.

This clonotype has only a few counts. The V gene is TRBV20-1, the J gene TRBJ1-5; 7 nucleotides agree with TRBD1. The CDR3 covers 17 residues. J was trimmed by 1 base and V by 5 bases; bases with no gene match: 14. Germline CDR1 DFQATT, CDR2 SNEGSKA (reference sequence). Written as DNA, the CDR3 is TGCAGTGCTCGGGGACAGATTCCCCTCTTAAGCAATCAGCCCCAGCATTTT. Its protein is CSARGQIPLLSNQPQHF.

Only a few counts were recorded for this clonotype. The chain couples TRBV7-6 to TRBJ1-6, with D possibly TRBD1 on 5 matching bases. The CDR3 covers 14 residues. Germline V lookup: CDR1 SGHVS, CDR2 FNYEAQ. The V gene lost 0 bases and the J gene lost 8 bases, with 8 bases spanning the gap. The chain's CDR3 is CASSLAVGDSPLHF. The CDR3 DNA reads TGTGCCAGCAGCTTAGCGGTGGGGGATTCACCCCTCCACTTT.

The chain joins TRBV4-3 to TRBJ1-1; D is ambiguous. Germline CDR1 LGHNA, CDR2 YSLEER. Trimming cost V 0 bases and J 4 bases, with 12 bases left between them. The CDR3 loop spans 15 amino acids. In DNA, the CDR3 is TGCGCCAGCAGCCAAGATGGGTGGGTCGGCACTGAAGCTTTCTTT. Its protein product is CASSQDGWVGTEAFF.

This clonotype has just a few counts. V is TRBV20-1 and J is TRBJ1-1; TRBD1 aligns across 11 bases. Germline-derived CDR1 and CDR2 are DFQATT and SNEGSKA (reference sequence). V dropped 6 bases and J dropped 4; count of bases not matched to a gene: 4. The CDR3 length is 13 residues. DNA for the CDR3: TGCAGTGCCCGGACAGGGGGCGTCACTGAAGCTTTCTTT. It translates to CSARTGGVTEAFF.

The chain joins TRBV28 to TRBJ1-2; D not certain. Looked up from germline, CDR1 is MDHEN and CDR2 is SYDVKM. This CDR3 has 15 amino acids. Trimming removed 5 bases at V and 4 bases at J, with 17 bases between. CDR3 region: CASSPRGRMTYGYTF. The DNA for the CDR3 is TGTGCCAGCAGTCCCCGCGGACGAATGACCTATGGCTACACCTTC.